This TCR beta chain was identified in a study of OX40 agonist ivuxolimab in advanced cancers. The germline gives CDR1 SGHTS, CDR2 YDEGEE. This CDR3 comprises 16 residues. V was clipped by 1 base and J by 10 bases, with 23 bases between them. Clones were read by immunoSEQ multiplex PCR, and TCRdb kept only the in-frame ones, dropping some. The sample includes about 82,000 clones, around 84% of them seen just once. The source material was CD4+ or CD8+ T cells sorted from blood, sampled in a trial of the OX40 agonist ivuxolimab. This receptor was identified in an adult with an advanced solid tumor such as melanoma, head and neck, liver or kidney cancer. The chain joins TRBV5-8 to TRBJ1-1, with unresolved D. This chain's CDR3 is CASSLYSYTDPRVAFF. The CDR3 nucleotides read TGTGCCAGCAGCTTGTATTCCTACACTGATCCACGGGTAGCTTTCTTT.